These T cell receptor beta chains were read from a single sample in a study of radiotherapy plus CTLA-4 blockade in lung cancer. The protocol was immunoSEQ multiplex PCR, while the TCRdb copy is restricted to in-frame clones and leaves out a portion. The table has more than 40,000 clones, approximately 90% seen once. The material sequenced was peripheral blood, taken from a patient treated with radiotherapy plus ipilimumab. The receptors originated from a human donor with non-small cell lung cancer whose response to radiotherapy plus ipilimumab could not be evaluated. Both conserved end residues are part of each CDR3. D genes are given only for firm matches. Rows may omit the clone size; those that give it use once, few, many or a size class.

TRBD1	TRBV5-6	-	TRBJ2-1	TGTGCCAGCAGCTTGGCCGGGACAGGGGGATTCTACAATGAGCAGTTCTTC	CASSLAGTGGFYNEQFF
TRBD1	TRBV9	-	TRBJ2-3	TGTGCCAGCAGCTCCACCGGGACAGGGGCCACAGATACGCAGTATTTT	CASSSTGTGATDTQYF
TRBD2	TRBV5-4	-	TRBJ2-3	TGTGCCAGCAGCTTGGGGGGACTAGCGACAGATACGCAGTATTTT	CASSLGGLATDTQYF
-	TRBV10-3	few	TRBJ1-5	TGTGCCATCAGTGAGTCTGTCGGACTCTACAATCAGCCCCAGCATTTT	CAISESVGLYNQPQHF
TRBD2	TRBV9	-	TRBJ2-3	TGTGCCAGCAGCGTAGACCCCCTTCAAGCGGGGGGAGATACGCAGTATTTT	CASSVDPLQAGGDTQYF
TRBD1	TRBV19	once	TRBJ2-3	TGTGCCAGTACAAGGACAGGAAGCACAGATACGCAGTATTTT	CASTRTGSTDTQYF
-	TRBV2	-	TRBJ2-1	TGTGCCAGCAAGAGCTATACCTACAATGAGCAGTTCTTC	CASKSYTYNEQFF
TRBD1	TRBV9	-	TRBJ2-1	TGTGCCAGCAGCGTTCCCGGGACAGGGGTCTACAATGAGCAGTTCTTC	CASSVPGTGVYNEQFF
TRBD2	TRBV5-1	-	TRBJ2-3	TGCGCCAGCAGCAACCGGAGCGGGAGAACAGATACGCAGTATTTT	CASSNRSGRTDTQYF
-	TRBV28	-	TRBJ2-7	TGTGCCAGCAGGTCCCCGCAGGGTGGAGAGCAGTACTTC	CASRSPQGGEQYF
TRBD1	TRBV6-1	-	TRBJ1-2	TGTGCCAGCAGGGAAAACAGGGGTCACGGCTACACCTTC	CASRENRGHGYTF
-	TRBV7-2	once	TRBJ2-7	TGTGCCAGCAGCTGGTCAGGGGCCGGGACCTACGAGCAGTACTTC	CASSWSGAGTYEQYF
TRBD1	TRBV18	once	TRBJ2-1	TGTGCCAGCTCACCCACGACAGGGTTCGCCTACAATGAGCAGTTCTTC	CASSPTTGFAYNEQFF
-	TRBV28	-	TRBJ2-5	TGTGCCAGCAGTTTTAAAGGGGGTTGGCAAGAGACCCAGTACTTC	CASSFKGGWQETQYF
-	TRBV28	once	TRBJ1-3	TGTGCCAGCAGTTTTCTGTCCTCTGGAAACACCATATATTTT	CASSFLSSGNTIYF
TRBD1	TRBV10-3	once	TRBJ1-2	TGTGCCATCAGTGGGGCGGACAGGGGGCTGGCTAATGGCTACACCTTC	CAISGADRGLANGYTF
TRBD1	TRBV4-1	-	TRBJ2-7	TGCGCCAGCAGCCAAGAACTTCGGACAGGCCCTTACGAGCAGTACTTC	CASSQELRTGPYEQYF
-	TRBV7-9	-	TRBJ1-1	TGTGCCAGCAGAGCGAAGAACACTGAAGCTTTCTTC	CASRAKNTEAFF
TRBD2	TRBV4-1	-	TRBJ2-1	TGCGCCAGCAGCCAGCCAGCGGGGGGGCCCTATGAGCAGTTCTTC	CASSQPAGGPYEQFF
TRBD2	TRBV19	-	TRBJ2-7	TGTGCCAGTAGTTTATCTAGCGGGAGGGCCTACGAGCAGTACTTC	CASSLSSGRAYEQYF
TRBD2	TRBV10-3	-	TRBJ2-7	TGTGCCATCAGGGGGACTAGTTCCTACGAGCAGTACTTC	CAIRGTSSYEQYF
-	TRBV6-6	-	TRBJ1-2	TGTGCCAGCATCTCGGGGGGCCACACCTATGGCTACACCTTC	CASISGGHTYGYTF
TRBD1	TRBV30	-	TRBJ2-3	TGTGCCTGGGGCCGAGGACAGGGCCCAGATACGCAGTATTTT	CAWGRGQGPDTQYF
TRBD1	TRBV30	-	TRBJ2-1	TGTGCCTGGAGACCGAGGAAGGGACAGGGACAATCCTACAATGAGCAGTTCTTC	CAWRPRKGQGQSYNEQFF
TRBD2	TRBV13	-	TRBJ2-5	TGTGCCAGCAGCTTAGGACTAGCGGGAGCGGCGGGAGGGGCCCAGTACTTC	CASSLGLAGAAGGAQYF